This T cell receptor (beta chain) is drawn from a study of cytomegalovirus exposure and HLA in healthy donors. CDR1 is MDHEN, CDR2 SYDVKM, per germline. There are 15 residues in the CDR3. The study ran its PCR with 60 Vbeta and 13 Jbeta primers. The assay was immunoSEQ multiplex PCR, and TCRdb's table has in-frame clones only and misses some. The table shows some 130,000 clones, with 80% occurring only once. V and J are TRBV28 and TRBJ2-1, with TRBD2 matching 13 bases. Material for sequencing was PBMCs. This clonotype was sampled from a man aged 25-40 years in good health and CMV-seronegative. The CDR3 coding sequence is TGTGCTACCGCTCCGGGACTAGCGGGATACAATGAGCAGTTCTTC. Translation: CATAPGLAGYNEQFF.